This is a list of T cell receptor beta chains from one sample in a study of T-cell memory formation after mild COVID-19. TCRdb analysed the 5' RACE reads with MiXCR anew, one entry per CDR3 protein. The data hold 98,000 or so distinct CDR3 sequences, with over 15% observed a single time. The sequenced sample consisted of PBMCs or a T cell subset sorted from them (not recorded which). The receptors shown here come from a young man who had mild COVID-19 (a few samples of this study predate the infection). Cell type and time point are not known. Both conserved end residues are part of each CDR3. Fields, in order: J gene, V gene, D gene, clone size, CDR3 DNA, CDR3 protein. D genes are given only for firm matches. Clone size is shown for a subset of rows, as once, few, many or a class of expanded clone.

>TRBJ2-3|TRBV13|NA|few
TGTGCCAGCAGCTTAGAGGTGAACGGGGCCACGCAGTATTTT
CASSLEVNGATQYF
>TRBJ2-7|TRBV20-1|TRBD1|few
TGCAGTGCTAGTCCCTCAGGGGGAGCCTACGAGCAGTACTTC
CSASPSGGAYEQYF
>TRBJ1-5|TRBV11-2|NA|few
TGTGCCAGCAGCCCATCGGCAGCTAGCAATCAGCCCCAGCATTTT
CASSPSAASNQPQHF
>TRBJ1-1|TRBV12-3/TRBV12-4|TRBD1|few
TGTGCCAGCAGTTCCGGGACAGACATTAAGGGGACTGAAGCTTTCTTT
CASSSGTDIKGTEAFF
>TRBJ1-4|TRBV7-9|NA|NA
TGTGCCGGGGGGACCGTTCCTAGGGAAAAACTGTTTTTT
CAGGTVPREKLFF
>TRBJ2-3|TRBV6-5|NA|NA
TGTGCCAGCAGTTACTCTCTCGTCGGGGGAACCTACACAGATACGCAGTATTTT
CASSYSLVGGTYTDTQYF
>TRBJ2-1|TRBV7-3|NA|few
TGTGCCAGCTCACCGGCCACAGGGTCATTCAATGAGCAGTTCTTC
CASSPATGSFNEQFF
>TRBJ2-7|TRBV27|NA|NA
TGTGCAGGGTGGCAGGAAGAGTACGAGCAGTACTTC
CAGWQEEYEQYF
>TRBJ2-3|TRBV11-2|NA|few
TGTGCCAGCAGCCCCGCGATGTTGGCTACGCAGTATTTT
CASSPAMLATQYF
>TRBJ2-1|TRBV10-3|NA|NA
TGTGCCATCGCTGATTACAATGAGCAGTTCTTC
CAIADYNEQFF
>TRBJ2-3|TRBV5-1|NA|NA
TGCGCCAGCAGCTTATCCGCCCCGACAGATACGCAGTATTTT
CASSLSAPTDTQYF
>TRBJ1-2|TRBV20-1|NA|NA
TGCAGTGCTAGATGGGCAGGGTTATATGGCTACACCTTC
CSARWAGLYGYTF
>TRBJ2-7|TRBV7-2|TRBD2|NA
TGTGCCAGCAGCTTAGTCCGTTCGGGGGGTTACGAGCAGTACTTC
CASSLVRSGGYEQYF
>TRBJ2-2|TRBV12-3/TRBV12-4|TRBD2|NA
TGTGCCAGCAGGTTCGGACTAGCGGCGATCGGGGAGCTGTTTTTT
CASRFGLAAIGELFF
>TRBJ2-5|TRBV5-1|NA|few
TGCGCCAGCAGCTTGGGTCCGTTGGCCGGAGAGACCCAGTACTTC
CASSLGPLAGETQYF
>TRBJ1-1|TRBV7-2|NA|NA
TGTGCCAGCAGCAGAATCTACAGGGTGAACACTGAAGCTTTCTTT
CASSRIYRVNTEAFF
>TRBJ1-5|TRBV5-6|NA|NA
TGTGCCAGCAGCACCGGGACACTTCAGCCCCAGCATTTT
CASSTGTLQPQHF
>TRBJ2-5|TRBV5-1|NA|few
TGCGCCAGCTCCCAGCGTGCGGTACAAGAGACCCAGTACTTC
CASSQRAVQETQYF
>TRBJ2-3|TRBV4-2|TRBD2|few
TGTGCCAGCAGCCCCCCGGGGAGCGGGGAGGCAGATACGCAGTATTTT
CASSPPGSGEADTQYF
>TRBJ2-7|TRBV12-3/TRBV12-4|TRBD2|few
TGTGCCAGCACCACGGGGAGGGACCAGCAGTACTTC
CASTTGRDQQYF
>TRBJ2-5|TRBV15|NA|few
TGTGCCACCAGCAGAGATCAGGGGGGGCAAGAGACCCAGTACTTC
CATSRDQGGQETQYF